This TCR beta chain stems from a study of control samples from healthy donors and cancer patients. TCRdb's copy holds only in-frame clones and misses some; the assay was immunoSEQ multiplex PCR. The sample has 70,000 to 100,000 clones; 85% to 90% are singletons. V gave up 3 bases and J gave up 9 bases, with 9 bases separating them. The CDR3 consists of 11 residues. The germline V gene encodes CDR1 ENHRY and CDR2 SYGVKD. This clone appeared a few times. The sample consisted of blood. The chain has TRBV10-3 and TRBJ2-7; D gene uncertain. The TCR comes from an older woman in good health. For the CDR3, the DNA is TGTGCCATCAGTGACCCGAAAGGGCAGTACTTC. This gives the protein CAISDPKGQYF.